These 30 T cell receptor beta chains came from one sample sequenced in a study of regulatory T cells in long-lasting Graves disease. TCR beta libraries were built with iRepertoire HTBI primers and Arm-PCR of CDR3 regions. Using its own MiXCR run on the multiplex PCR reads, TCRdb lists one record per CDR3 protein. The top ten clones hold around a sixth of a sample with around 460,000 distinct CDR3 sequences, less than 15% of them seen once. Specified time point: newly diagnosed GD, antithyroid drugs for less than 3 months. PBMC-derived RNA was used for the TCR library. The data were also submitted as part of a second study, on T cells in Graves' hyperthyroidism and ophthalmopathy.

The sequencing used peripheral blood mononuclear cells (PBMCs), collected at new diagnosis, from a patient treated with antithyroid drugs. The receptors were gathered from a woman aged 45-65 years with Graves disease.

The CDR3 reads CASGLAGGWDSPLHF. CDR3 DNA: TGTGCCAGTGGGCTGGCAGGGGGCTGGGATTCACCCCTCCACTTT. This chain uses TRBV19 with TRBJ1-6, with 8 bases fitting TRBD1. V lost 8 bases, J lost 8 bases, and 11 bases stayed unmatched. Germline-derived CDR1 and CDR2 are LNHDA and SQIVND (reference sequence). The CDR3 length is 15 residues. The entire variable domain, with the rest obtained from reference TRBV19 and TRBJ1-6, is as follows: DGGITQSPKYLFRKEGQNVTLSCEQNLNHDAMYWYRQDPGQGLRLIYYSQIVNDFQKGDIAEGYSVSREKKESFPLTVTSAQKNPTAFYLCASGLAGGWDSPLHFGNGTRLTVT.

This clonotype was observed a few times. The V and J genes are TRBV4-1 and TRBJ2-5; D is possibly TRBD2 (6 bases). The ends were cut back, 0 bases at V and 6 bases at J, with 11 bases in the middle. The CDR3 is 14 residues long. The V gene's germline CDR1 is MGHRA and CDR2 YSYEKL. The DNA of the CDR3 is TGCGCCAGCAGCCAAGATGGAGGGGCCAAGACCCAGTACTTC. Residues: CASSQDGGAKTQYF.

This chain joins TRBV20-1 and TRBJ1-1; D possibly corresponds to TRBD1 (6 bases). CDR3 length: 14 residues. Looked up from germline, CDR1 is DFQATT and CDR2 is SNEGSKA (reference sequence). V lost 3 bases, J lost 0 bases, and 11 bases lay in between. For the CDR3, the DNA is TGCAGTGCTAGGGGCGGGACAATGAACACTGAAGCTTTCTTT. Protein product: CSARGGTMNTEAFF.

As for this clonotype: This could be a read error, since a much larger clone is one nucleotide away. The CDR3 DNA sequence: TGCAGTACCCAAAGCCGGGACAGGGACTACGAGCAGTACTTC. Its protein product is CSTQSRDRDYEQYF. This chain joins TRBV20-1 and TRBJ2-7; 9 bases map to TRBD1. The length of the CDR3 is 14 residues. Looked up from germline, CDR1 is DFQATT and CDR2 is SNEGSKA (reference sequence). The V gene end was trimmed by 8 bases and the J gene end by 3 bases; junction bases not matched to a gene: 11.

This clonotype was found many times. This chain joins TRBV19 and TRBJ2-1; 16 bases fit TRBD2. There are 16 residues in the CDR3. From germline, CDR1 is LNHDA and CDR2 SQIVND (reference sequence). V lost 4 bases, J lost 6 bases, and 3 bases stayed unmatched. The CDR3 loop is CASSTGTSGRANEQFF. CDR3 in DNA: TGTGCCAGTAGTACCGGGACTAGCGGGAGGGCCAATGAGCAGTTCTTC.

At least ten counts were recorded for this clonotype. The rearrangement links TRBV20-1 to TRBJ2-3; TRBD1 or TRBD2 may be the D gene (5 bases each). Trimming shortened V by 3 bases and J by 4 bases, and 14 bases separated the two germline ends. This CDR3 is 14 amino acids long. Germline V gives CDR1 DFQATT, CDR2 SNEGSKA (reference sequence). DNA of the CDR3: TGCAGTGCTAGTTTGGGGACCACCGCAGATACGCAGTATTTT. This translates into CSASLGTTADTQYF.

In its sample, this clonotype was seen many times. The chain links TRBV27 to TRBJ1-2; 7 bases match TRBD1. This CDR3 is 15 amino acids long. Unmatched junction bases numbered 10, after V lost 5 bases and J lost 4 bases. The germline CDR1 and CDR2 sequences are MNHEY and SMNVEV (reference sequence). Here the CDR3 reads CASSLIPGQFYGYTF. CDR3 sequence (DNA): TGTGCCAGCAGTCTAATTCCGGGACAGTTCTATGGCTACACCTTC.

This clonotype was seen only a few times. The rearrangement uses TRBV5-1 and TRBJ2-7; maybe TRBD1 (5 bases). This CDR3 is built from 16 residues. Trimming removed 1 base at V and 2 bases at J, with 16 bases between. Germline assignment: CDR1 SGHRS and CDR2 YFSETQ. DNA of the CDR3: TGCGCCAGCAGCTTGTCTAGGGGCCGTCTTCCCTACGAGCAGTACTTC. It translates to CASSLSRGRLPYEQYF.

This clonotype was counted at least ten times. The gene calls are TRBV19 and TRBJ2-1, with TRBD2 matching 7 bases. With 6 bases clipped from V and 6 bases from J, the junction kept 11 bases outside the gene matches. The CDR3 is made up of 15 amino acids. Germline V gives CDR1 LNHDA, CDR2 SQIVND (reference sequence). The CDR3 bases are TGTGCCAGTAGGAACCGGGACTACAGAATCAATGAGCAGTTCTTC. Translated: CASRNRDYRINEQFF. The complete variable domain, with remaining parts taken from reference TRBV19 and TRBJ2-1, reads DGGITQSPKYLFRKEGQNVTLSCEQNLNHDAMYWYRQDPGQGLRLIYYSQIVNDFQKGDIAEGYSVSREKKESFPLTVTSAQKNPTAFYLCASRNRDYRINEQFFGPGTRLTVL.

The V gene is TRBV5-4, the J gene TRBJ2-1, with 12 positions matching TRBD2. The CDR3 contains 16 residues. Germline loops: CDR1 SGHNT, CDR2 YYREEE (reference sequence). V lost 3 bases and J lost 3; bases outside the gene matches: 4. The CDR3 DNA sequence: TGTGCCAGCAGCTACCTAGCGGGAGGGCTCTACAATGAGCAGTTCTTC. Amino acids: CASSYLAGGLYNEQFF.

This chain uses TRBV5-1 with TRBJ2-5; tentative D call: TRBD2 (7 bases). Germline lookup yields CDR1 SGHRS and CDR2 YFSETQ. This CDR3 contains 16 residues. V gave up 4 bases and J gave up 4 bases, with 20 bases separating them. The DNA for the CDR3 is TGCGCCAGCAGCCTCGGGGAGGGGGGGCTTGGAGAGACCCAGTACTTC. It specifies CASSLGEGGLGETQYF.

The chain recombines TRBV6-1 with TRBJ2-1; 7 bases line up with TRBD2. The last part of the DNA fits TRBJ2-5 better; the J call may be wrong. The CDR3 runs 17 residues. The germline V gene has CDR1 MNHNS and CDR2 SASEGT. The CDR3 DNA reads TGTGCCAGCAGTGAAGGGTATGGGAGGGGCCGACAAGAGACCCAGTACTTC. Its translation: CASSEGYGRGRQETQYF.

This clonotype was seen a handful of times. V gene TRBV28 combines with J gene TRBJ2-1; D unclear. CDR3 size: 14 residues. Deletions cut 7 bases from V and 2 bases from J, with 12 bases between. CDR1 MDHEN and CDR2 SYDVKM come from the germline V gene. CDR3 nucleotides: TGTGCCAGCAAAAAGCTGGGCGCCTACAATGAGCAGTTCTTC. It codes for CASKKLGAYNEQFF. Variable domain in full (rest from reference TRBV28 and TRBJ2-1): DVKVTQSSRYLVKRTGEKVFLECVQDMDHENMFWYRQDPGLGLRLIYFSYDVKMKEKGDIPEGYSVSREKKERFSLILESASTNQTSMYLCASKKLGAYNEQFFGPGTRLTVL.

V usage is TRBV29-1 and J usage is TRBJ2-3, with 12 positions matching TRBD2. Germline loops: CDR1 SQVTM, CDR2 ANQGSEA. The CDR3 sequence is 16 residues long. V was pared by 6 bases and J by 5 bases, with 12 bases of the junction left unmatched. CDR3 sequence reads: CSVGGRLAGAGDTQYF. The DNA for the CDR3 is TGCAGCGTGGGGGGCCGACTAGCGGGAGCGGGAGATACGCAGTATTTT.

This clonotype was recorded a few times. The rearrangement uses TRBV5-5 and TRBJ2-7; TRBD1 or TRBD2 may be the D gene (5 bases each). Trimming removed 1 base at V and 2 bases at J, with 13 bases between. The CDR3 extends over 15 amino acids. Germline CDR1 SGHKS, CDR2 YYEKEE (reference sequence). CDR3 in DNA: TGTGCCAGCAGCTTGAGTAGGGACCCAACCTACGAGCAGTACTTC. Amino acids: CASSLSRDPTYEQYF.

This clonotype has at least ten counts. V gene TRBV28 combines with J gene TRBJ2-7; possibly TRBD1 for D (6 bases). Germline V gene data show CDR1 as MDHEN and CDR2 as SYDVKM. Trimming shortened V by 7 bases and J by 4 bases, and 17 bases separated the two germline ends. This CDR3 spans 14 amino acids. Here the CDR3 reads CASTPRDTKYEQYF. The CDR3 nucleotides read TGTGCCAGCACCCCCCGGGACACAAAATACGAGCAGTACTTC.

In this sample, this clonotype turned up a few times. CDR3 loop: CASSYTAGTSGRTRTYNEQFF. The CDR3 DNA reads as TGTGCCAGCAGCTACACTGCCGGGACTAGCGGGAGGACCCGAACCTACAATGAGCAGTTCTTC. The genes are TRBV11-3 and TRBJ2-1; 15 bases are a match to TRBD2. Germline loops: CDR1 SGHNT, CDR2 YENEEA. V lost 4 bases and J lost 2; bases outside the gene matches: 15. The length of the CDR3 is 21 residues.

V gene TRBV12-3 or TRBV12-4 combines with J gene TRBJ2-1; 12 nucleotides align to TRBD2. The J call may not be correct, given that the DNA end is closer to TRBJ2-5. The CDR3 contains 15 residues. This CDR3 is CASGRLAGGLETQYF. In nucleotides, the CDR3 is TGTGCCAGCGGCCGGCTAGCGGGAGGGCTGGAGACCCAGTACTTC.

There are many counts of this clonotype. V and J are TRBV7-2 and TRBJ2-7, with 8 bases matching TRBD1. Trimming cost V 5 bases and J 4 bases; bases outside gene matches: 13. CDR1 and CDR2 from the germline V gene are SGHTA and FQGNSA. The CDR3 spans 16 residues. CDR3 sequence: CASSPTRGTGRYEQYF. The CDR3 nucleotides are TGTGCCAGCAGCCCCACCAGGGGGACAGGCAGATACGAGCAGTACTTC.

This clonotype was counted between two and nine times. The junction does not match germline at one end; this may be a read error. V usage is TRBV7-3 and J usage is TRBJ2-3; 11 bases map to TRBD2. From germline, CDR1 is SGHTA and CDR2 FQGTGA. CDR3 length: 15 residues. CDR3 residues: CASGFMGLAADTQYF. The CDR3 DNA follows: TGTGCCAGCGGCTTCATGGGACTAGCGGCAGATACGCAGTATTTT.

The V gene is TRBV19, the J gene TRBJ1-3; D is uncertain. This CDR3 region has 14 residues. Germline V lookup: CDR1 LNHDA, CDR2 SQIVND (reference sequence). The V gene lost 7 bases and the J gene lost 0 bases, with 10 bases spanning the gap. This CDR3 reads CASTPSGSGNTIYF. CDR3 nucleotides: TGTGCCAGTACCCCGAGTGGCTCTGGAAACACCATATATTTT.

This clonotype was observed a few times. The chain employs TRBV7-9 and TRBJ2-5; 7 bases map to TRBD1. J was trimmed by 1 base and V by 8 bases; bases with no gene match: 10. The germline V gene has CDR1 SEHNR and CDR2 FQNEAQ (reference sequence). The CDR3 spans 15 residues. This CDR3 reads CASCIRQGPQETQYF. The CDR3 DNA reads TGTGCCAGCTGTATACGACAGGGACCCCAAGAGACCCAGTACTTC.

This clonotype has a count of ten or more. The rearrangement links TRBV30 to TRBJ2-3; D possibly corresponds to TRBD1 (6 bases). Trimming removed 0 bases at V and 1 base at J, with 8 bases between. Germline V CDR1 and CDR2: GTSNPN, SVGIG (reference sequence). The CDR3 spans 14 residues. CDR3 residues: CAWSVSGGTDTQYF. The CDR3 coding sequence is TGTGCCTGGAGTGTATCAGGGGGCACAGATACGCAGTATTTT. The whole variable domain, filled in from reference TRBV30 and TRBJ2-3, reads SQTIHQWPATLVQPVGSPLSLECTVEGTSNPNLYWYRQAAGRGLQLLFYSVGIGQISSEVPQNLSASRPQDRQFILSSKKLLLSDSGFYLCAWSVSGGTDTQYFGPGTRLTVL.

This clonotype was observed many times. The CDR3 bases are TGTGCCAGCAGTGAAGCGCTTCAGGGATCGGGCACCGGGGAGCTGTTTTTT. It specifies CASSEALQGSGTGELFF. The rearrangement uses TRBV2 and TRBJ2-2; D might be TRBD1 (5 bases). The CDR3 loop spans 17 amino acids. In germline, CDR1 is SNHLY, CDR2 FYNNEI. Trimming shortened V by 0 bases and J by 4 bases, and 15 bases separated the two germline ends.

This clonotype was recorded many times. This chain connects TRBV27 to TRBJ2-3; 11 bases are shared with TRBD2. V lost 2 bases, J lost 4 bases, and 8 bases stayed unmatched. This CDR3 has 17 amino acids. CDR1 is MNHEY, CDR2 SMNVEV, per germline (reference sequence). The CDR3 bases are TGTGCCAGCAGTTTACGGCTAGCGGGAGGCCCGGCAGATACGCAGTATTTT. Translation gives CASSLRLAGGPADTQYF.

The table lists this clonotype with many counts. V and J are TRBV6-1 and TRBJ1-2; TRBD1 agrees at 9 bases. CDR3 length equals 16 residues. V lost 0 bases to trimming and J lost 4 bases; unmatched junction nucleotides: 6. Germline lookup yields CDR1 MNHNS and CDR2 SASEGT. The CDR3, as DNA: TGTGCCAGCAGTGAAGCGCCGGGACAGGGATTCTATGGCTACACCTTC. This encodes CASSEAPGQGFYGYTF.

This clonotype was seen many times. This chain links TRBV12-3 or TRBV12-4 with TRBJ2-1, with D maybe TRBD1 (7 bases). CDR3 size: 15 residues. The V and J ends lost 4 bases and 0 bases respectively, with 10 bases between them. The CDR3 DNA reads as TGTGCCAGCAGTTGGCGGGACAGCTCCTACAATGAGCAGTTCTTC. Its protein is CASSWRDSSYNEQFF.

The chain couples TRBV3-1 to TRBJ1-4; 7 bases fit TRBD1. This CDR3 has 16 residues. CDR1 LGHDT and CDR2 YNNKEL come from the germline V gene (reference sequence). The V segment lost 0 bases and the J segment 8 bases; nucleotides outside the gene matches: 9. CDR3 loop: CASSQDLTGSREKLFF. The CDR3 DNA follows: TGTGCCAGCAGCCAAGACTTGACAGGGAGTAGGGAAAAACTGTTTTTT.

This clonotype showed up many times. The chain links TRBV20-1 to TRBJ2-1; the D gene is possibly TRBD1 (5 bases). Germline V gene sequence: CDR1 DFQATT, CDR2 SNEGSKA (reference sequence). This CDR3 has 15 amino acids. With 5 bases removed from V and 0 bases from J, the gap between germline ends came to 14 bases. The CDR3 reads CSAPPGRFSYNEQFF. The CDR3 DNA is TGCAGTGCTCCCCCAGGGCGGTTCTCCTACAATGAGCAGTTCTTC.

This clonotype was observed at least ten times. This chain connects TRBV11-2 to TRBJ2-1; D perhaps matches TRBD2 (6 bases). The CDR3 has 16 amino acids. V was trimmed by 1 base and J by 0 bases, leaving 10 bases between them. The V gene's germline CDR1 is SGHAT and CDR2 FQNNGV. CDR3 amino acids: CASSLAAGSSYNEQFF. For the CDR3, the DNA is TGTGCCAGCAGCTTAGCCGCGGGATCCTCCTACAATGAGCAGTTCTTC.